This record looks at one T cell receptor beta chain sequence and its context. This entry comes from a study of cytomegalovirus exposure and HLA in healthy donors. PCR primers comprised 60 Vbeta and 13 Jbeta primers. Sequenced by immunoSEQ multiplex PCR; TCRdb stores in-frame clones only, minus some. Of about 170,000 clones listed, 70% to 80% are singletons. The CDR3 runs 14 residues. V was clipped by 1 base and J by 4 bases, with 10 bases between them. Germline CDR1 is SGHAT and CDR2 is FQNNGV. The source material was PBMCs. This clonotype was sampled from a woman in her 30s in good health and CMV-seropositive. V and J are TRBV11-2 and TRBJ1-2; tentatively, D is TRBD1 (5 bases). The CDR3 region has the DNA TGTGCCAGCAGCTTAGCGTCAAGGGGCTATGGCTACACCTTC. It yields the protein CASSLASRGYGYTF.